The 8 T cell receptor beta chains reported below all come from one sample, sequenced in a study of cytomegalovirus exposure and HLA in healthy donors. Researchers ran the PCR with 60 Vbeta and 13 Jbeta primers. Repertoires were generated with immunoSEQ multiplex PCR, while TCRdb's copy carries only in-frame clones and drops some. The sample carries about 110,000 clones, 79% recorded once. The specimen sequenced was PBMCs. These receptors came from a woman in her thirties or forties in good health and CMV-seronegative.

The chain carries TRBV10-3 and TRBJ2-6, with TRBD1 as a possible D gene (6 bases). The CDR3 loop spans 17 amino acids. Germline V lookup: CDR1 ENHRY, CDR2 SYGVKD. Trimming stripped 2 bases from V and 3 bases from J, with 14 bases between. In nucleotides, the CDR3 is TGTGCCATCAGTGAGACCCCGACAGGCGGTGGGGCCAACGTCCTGACTTTC. Its protein is CAISETPTGGGANVLTF.

As regards this clone: Other nucleotide sequences from this sample produce the same CDR3. This chain links TRBV28 with TRBJ1-2; 7 nucleotides line up with TRBD1. The CDR3 is 13 amino acids. Germline V gene sequence: CDR1 MDHEN, CDR2 SYDVKM. Unmatched junction bases numbered 4, after V lost 6 bases and J lost 3 bases. CDR3 DNA: TGTGCCAGCAGCCCCACAGGGGACTATGGCTACACCTTC. Amino acids: CASSPTGDYGYTF.

This chain joins TRBV29-1 and TRBJ1-1, with D possibly TRBD1 on 6 matching bases. Germline CDR1 reads SQVTM; CDR2 reads ANQGSEA. This CDR3 contains 13 residues. Trimming pared 8 bases from V and 1 base from J, leaving 14 bases between. CDR3 sequence: CSLLNRENTEAFF. DNA of the CDR3: TGCAGCTTACTGAACAGGGAGAACACTGAAGCTTTCTTT.

The CDR3 spells CASTHNYLEGAEQYF. CDR3 nucleotide sequence: TGTGCCAGCACCCACAATTACCTCGAGGGAGCCGAGCAGTACTTC. V usage is TRBV7-9 and J usage is TRBJ2-7, with a possible D match to TRBD2 (5 bases). Trimming shortened V by 7 bases and J by 6 bases, and 22 bases separated the two germline ends. This CDR3 has 15 residues. Germline assignment: CDR1 SEHNR and CDR2 FQNEAQ (reference sequence). Complete variable domain (other parts from reference TRBV7-9 and TRBJ2-7): DTGVSQNPRHKITKRGQNVTFRCDPISEHNRLYWYRQTLGQGPEFLTYFQNEAQLEKSRLLSDRFSAERPKGSFSTLEIQRTEQGDSAMYLCASTHNYLEGAEQYFGPGTRLTVT.

The chain has TRBV19 and TRBJ1-5; D ambiguous. V was trimmed by 5 bases and J by 8 bases, leaving 13 bases between them. CDR3 size: 13 residues. The germline CDR1 and CDR2 sequences are LNHDA and SQIVND (reference sequence). The CDR3, as DNA: TGTGCCAGTAGTCTGTCCCAGGAGGAGCCCCAGCATTTT. Encoded protein: CASSLSQEEPQHF.

The chain links TRBV7-2 to TRBJ1-1, with D possibly matching TRBD1 (6 bases). CDR1 SGHTA and CDR2 FQGNSA come from the germline V gene. The CDR3 spans 14 residues. Trimming shortened V by 2 bases and J by 2 bases, and 9 bases separated the two germline ends. The DNA of the CDR3 is TGTGCCAGCAGCTTATCCAGGGGAAACACTGAAGCTTTCTTT. It is translated as CASSLSRGNTEAFF.

The chain uses TRBV6-1 and TRBJ2-3; TRBD1 agrees at 9 bases. CDR3 length: 15 residues. CDR1 and CDR2 from the germline V gene are MNHNS and SASEGT. J lost 4 bases, V lost 6 bases, and 8 bases had no gene match. In DNA form, the CDR3 reads TGTGCCAGCAGCGACCGGGACAGGGCGGCAGATACGCAGTATTTT. Translating gives CASSDRDRAADTQYF.

CDR3 protein: CASSVWTSGNEQYF. Here the CDR3 DNA reads TGTGCCAGCAGCGTATGGACTAGCGGGAACGAGCAGTACTTC. The J gene is TRBJ2-7, the V gene TRBV9; 12 nucleotides match TRBD2. CDR1 and CDR2 (germline): SGDLS, YYNGEE. Trimming cost V 1 base and J 5 bases; bases outside gene matches: 1. The CDR3 spans 14 residues.